The rows below give T cell receptor beta chains drawn from one sample of a study of T cells in Graves' hyperthyroidism and ophthalmopathy. TCRdb ran MiXCR on the multiplex PCR reads and lists one entry per CDR3 protein. This repertoire shows around 600,000 distinct CDR3 sequences, approximately 15% found once; its top ten account for roughly 7%. The sequenced material came from blood. The origin of the receptors is a young woman with Graves' ophthalmopathy. The conserved cysteine and the conserved F or W are not part of the CDR3 here. The D gene is left open where the match is weak.

TRBJ1-2 | NA | TRBV29-1 | SVAQGVLEGYT
TRBJ2-2 | TRBD2 | TRBV27 | ASKDKLAVGTGELF
TRBJ2-7 | TRBD2 | TRBV6-6 | ASSYGGLAGEAYEQY
TRBJ1-5 | NA | TRBV19 | ASMSPTTGGNQPQH
TRBJ2-1 | TRBD2 | TRBV5-1 | ASSPGLAKPEQF
TRBJ2-7 | TRBD2 | TRBV27 | ASSLLGLASSYEQY
TRBJ2-1 | TRBD1 | TRBV30 | AWSAGDRGYNEQF
TRBJ2-1 | TRBD2 | TRBV11-2 | ASSLGLAGGPWNEQF
TRBJ2-3 | NA | TRBV20-1 | SAPTTGTDTQY
TRBJ2-1 | TRBD2 | TRBV12-5 | ASGKVAGGLEQF
TRBJ2-1 | NA | TRBV19 | ASSIRGLRGTYNEQF
TRBJ2-1 | TRBD1 | TRBV6-6 | ASSYPRDRGISSEQF
TRBJ2-1 | TRBD2 | TRBV10-3 | AIRPGLDYNEQF
TRBJ2-3 | TRBD1 | TRBV2 | ASSLSGTGAGDTQY
TRBJ1-1 | TRBD1 | TRBV27 | ASSFMTGMNTEAF
TRBJ2-7 | TRBD2 | TRBV5-6 | ASSLGPSGSPYEQY
TRBJ2-4 | NA | TRBV7-2 | ASSFGMGAGGLAKNIQY
TRBJ1-6 | NA | TRBV12-3/TRBV12-4 | ASSLRDGSDNSPLH
TRBJ2-5 | NA | TRBV7-6 | ASSRLPAQREETQY
TRBJ2-7 | TRBD1 | TRBV20-1 | SAPRTGNGYEQY
TRBJ1-2 | TRBD1 | TRBV19 | ASSIVAGGVREGYT
TRBJ2-1 | NA | TRBV12-3/TRBV12-4 | ASSPRGIAAYNEQF
TRBJ1-2 | NA | TRBV2 | ASKPGSRYGYT
TRBJ2-1 | NA | TRBV7-9 | ASSSRKDEQF
TRBJ2-7 | NA | TRBV7-2 | ASSSPGTPSSYEQY
TRBJ2-1 | TRBD1 | TRBV7-8 | ASSSKRQGANLEQF
TRBJ2-1 | TRBD2 | TRBV7-8 | ASSPGPSGSKTQF
TRBJ2-3 | NA | TRBV6-1 | ASSQYRADTQY